The 25 T cell receptor beta chains below all came from one sample that was sequenced in a study of T cell clonotyping in hematopoietic cell transplantation. Repertoires were generated with immunoSEQ multiplex PCR, while TCRdb's copy carries only in-frame clones and drops some. The sample records around 9,100 clones, about 79% being singletons. Sequencing was performed on PBMCs, taken 180 days after allogeneic stem cell transplant. All receptors derive from a male patient in his thirties or forties who had an allogeneic stem cell transplant from a related donor, so the T cells may come from the graft donor. Some clones in this sample may be carry-over from other donors' samples.

The V call is TRBV10-3, the J call TRBJ1-6; maybe TRBD1 (5 bases). Germline V gives CDR1 ENHRY, CDR2 SYGVKD. CDR3 size: 13 residues. Trimming pared 9 bases from V and 9 bases from J, leaving 15 bases between. The CDR3 loop is CAIQQDGVSPLHF. Written as DNA, the CDR3 is TGTGCCATACAACAGGATGGGGTTTCACCCCTCCACTTT.

V is TRBV7-2 and J is TRBJ1-5; D remains unclear. Germline loops: CDR1 SGHTA, CDR2 FQGNSA. Trimming left V 1 base short and J 5 bases short, with 3 bases between. The CDR3 covers 12 residues. The CDR3 bases are TGTGCCAGCAGCTTAGGGTATCAGCCCCAGCATTTT. Amino acids: CASSLGYQPQHF. Combining the CDR3 with reference TRBV7-2 and TRBJ1-5 gives the whole variable domain GAGVSQSPSNKVTEKGKDVELRCDPISGHTALYWYRQSLGQGLEFLIYFQGNSAPDKSGLPSDRFSAERTGGSVSTLTIQRTQQEDSAVYLCASSLGYQPQHFGDGTRLSIL.

This chain links TRBV6-1 with TRBJ2-7, with D unresolved. Germline assignment: CDR1 MNHNS and CDR2 SASEGT. CDR3 length: 17 amino acids. Trimming stripped 0 bases from V and 0 bases from J, with 15 bases between. The CDR3 sequence: CASSEAFMGSVSYEQYF. CDR3 in DNA: TGTGCCAGCAGTGAAGCATTTATGGGTTCAGTCTCCTACGAGCAGTACTTC.

The J gene is TRBJ1-1, the V gene TRBV29-1; D gene ambiguous. V was trimmed by 5 bases and J by 0 bases, leaving 22 bases between them. CDR1 SQVTM and CDR2 ANQGSEA come from the germline V gene. This CDR3 has 17 amino acids. CDR3 sequence reads: CSVRSSASQIMNTEAFF. The CDR3 nucleotides are TGCAGCGTTAGGAGTTCTGCATCACAGATTATGAACACTGAAGCTTTCTTT.

This sequence joins TRBV1 and TRBJ2-7; the listed D gene, TRBD1, was not tested against the DNA. TRBV1 is reported as a pseudogene. The CDR3 contains 14 residues. The CDR3 DNA sequence: TGCACCAGCAGCCAGGGGCAGGTTTCCTACGAGCAGTACTTC. This translates into CTSSQGQVSYEQYF.

This chain's CDR3 is CASSASNPDTQYF. DNA of the CDR3: TGTGCCAGCAGTGCTTCTAACCCAGATACGCAGTATTTT. This chain links TRBV28 with TRBJ2-3; D is uncertain. With 5 bases removed from V and 4 bases from J, the gap between germline ends came to 10 bases. In germline, CDR1 is MDHEN, CDR2 SYDVKM. The CDR3 contains 13 residues. Drawing the rest from reference TRBV28 and TRBJ2-3, the complete variable domain is DVKVTQSSRYLVKRTGEKVFLECVQDMDHENMFWYRQDPGLGLRLIYFSYDVKMKEKGDIPEGYSVSREKKERFSLILESASTNQTSMYLCASSASNPDTQYFGPGTRLTVL.

The chain combines TRBV30 with TRBJ1-2; D is perhaps TRBD1 (5 bases). Germline V gives CDR1 GTSNPN, CDR2 SVGIG (reference sequence). V shed 2 bases and J shed 4 bases, with 14 bases lying between them. This CDR3 has 14 amino acids. The CDR3 nucleotides read TGTGCCTGGAGTACCTCCAACAGGAGCTATGGCTACACCTTC. Translation gives CAWSTSNRSYGYTF.

This chain connects TRBV28 to TRBJ1-6; weak D call: TRBD1 (5 bases). V lost 7 bases to trimming and J lost 5 bases, with 15 bases between them. Germline CDR1 MDHEN, CDR2 SYDVKM. There are 15 residues in the CDR3. The CDR3 DNA reads TGTGCCAGCAATCTCACGGGGCGGAATAATTCACCCCTCCACTTT. This translates into CASNLTGRNNSPLHF.

The gene calls are TRBV5-4 and TRBJ2-7; perhaps TRBD1 as D (6 bases). V gave up 4 bases and J gave up 0 bases, with 14 bases separating them. CDR1 is SGHNT and CDR2 is YYREEE in the germline V gene (reference sequence). The CDR3 sequence is 15 residues long. DNA for the CDR3: TGTGCCAGCAGCGTACCTGGGGGCCGCTCCTACGAGCAGTACTTC. Its protein product is CASSVPGGRSYEQYF.

The genes are TRBV6-5 and TRBJ2-1, with D perhaps given as TRBD1 or TRBD2 (6 bases each). Germline CDR1 MNHEY, CDR2 SVGAGI. The CDR3 spans 16 residues. The ends were cut back, 0 bases at V and 7 bases at J, with 16 bases in the middle. The CDR3 spells CASSYSSRGPLNEQFF. DNA of the CDR3: TGTGCCAGCAGTTACTCGTCACGGGGGCCCTTAAATGAGCAGTTCTTC.

The rearrangement uses TRBV28 and TRBJ2-3; D unclear. The CDR3 is 17 residues long. Germline V CDR1 and CDR2: MDHEN, SYDVKM. Trimming stripped 5 bases from V and 0 bases from J, with 18 bases between. CDR3 amino acids: CASSTPRYTSSTDTQYF. The CDR3 nucleotides are TGTGCCAGCAGTACCCCCCGTTATACATCTAGCACAGATACGCAGTATTTT.

The chain joins TRBV11-3 to TRBJ2-1, with TRBD2 matching 10 bases. V trimming: 1 base; J trimming: 4 bases; junction bases outside the gene matches: 1. The CDR3 totals 15 residues. Germline V gene data show CDR1 as SGHNT and CDR2 as YENEEA. CDR3 coding DNA: TGTGCCAGCAGCTTAGGGACTAGCGGTTACAATGAGCAGTTCTTC. This gives the protein CASSLGTSGYNEQFF.

The chain joins TRBV11-1 to TRBJ1-1, with no clear D. The ends were cut back, 0 bases at V and 3 bases at J, with 5 bases in the middle. This CDR3 is 13 amino acids long. CDR1 is SGHAT, CDR2 FQDESV, per germline (reference sequence). Written as DNA, the CDR3 is TGTGCCAGCAGCTTAGCAGCTGACACTGAAGCTTTCTTT. Translated, it gives CASSLAADTEAFF.

The rearrangement joins TRBV7-6 to TRBJ2-7; 9 bases are shared with TRBD1. Germline-derived CDR1 and CDR2 are SGHVS and FNYEAQ. The J segment lost 6 bases and the V segment lost 5 bases, leaving 8 bases of the junction unmatched. The CDR3 has 14 amino acids. The CDR3 protein is CASSLRDRDSEQYF. In nucleotides, the CDR3 is TGTGCCAGCAGCCTAAGGGACAGGGATTCCGAGCAGTACTTC.

The chain recombines TRBV19 with TRBJ2-5; possibly TRBD1 for D (6 bases). The germline gives CDR1 LNHDA, CDR2 SQIVND (reference sequence). V was clipped by 4 bases and J by 2 bases, with 11 bases between them. CDR3 length: 14 amino acids. CDR3 residues: CASSTGTLQETQYF. The CDR3 DNA is TGTGCCAGTAGTACGGGGACACTACAAGAGACCCAGTACTTC.

The CDR3 loop reads CASSMVPNQETQYF. CDR3 in DNA: TGTGCCAGTAGTATGGTCCCTAACCAAGAGACCCAGTACTTC. This rearrangement joins TRBV19 to TRBJ2-5, with D unclear. The CDR3 covers 14 residues. The V gene lost 3 bases and the J gene lost 0 bases, with 8 bases spanning the gap. Per the germline V gene, CDR1 is LNHDA and CDR2 is SQIVND (reference sequence).

The chain is built from TRBV19 and TRBJ1-2, with no clear D. The CDR3 totals 11 residues. Deletions cut 7 bases from V and 4 bases from J, with 7 bases between. CDR1 and CDR2 (germline): LNHDA, SQIVND (reference sequence). CDR3 protein: CASTSRYGYTF. The CDR3 coding sequence is TGTGCCAGTACATCCCGCTATGGCTACACCTTC.

The chain carries TRBV4-1 and TRBJ1-2; no firm D call. The CDR3 is 12 amino acids. Trimming took 5 bases from V and 8 from J, leaving 12 bases between them. In germline, CDR1 is MGHRA, CDR2 YSYEKL. The CDR3 here is CASSNGRAGYTF. The CDR3 DNA is TGCGCCAGCAGCAACGGACGAGCGGGCTACACCTTC.

This chain uses TRBV5-6 with TRBJ2-4; 10 bases are a match to TRBD1. V was clipped by 4 bases and J by 4 bases; unmatched bases: 5. This CDR3 is built from 15 residues. The germline V gene encodes CDR1 SGHDT and CDR2 YYEEEE. CDR3 DNA sequence: TGTGCCAGCAGCGGACGGGGACAGGGGAAAAACATTCAGTACTTC. Translated, it gives CASSGRGQGKNIQYF.

The genes are TRBV7-9 and TRBJ2-7, with D tentatively TRBD2 (6 bases). V lost 1 base and J lost 7, with 14 bases in between. CDR1 SEHNR and CDR2 FQNEAQ come from the germline V gene (reference sequence). This CDR3 spans 14 amino acids. Here the CDR3 DNA reads TGTGCCAGCAGCTTAGTGGGACGTGCGGGGGAGCAGTACTTC. It translates to CASSLVGRAGEQYF.

This chain links TRBV9 with TRBJ1-5; D is possibly TRBD1 (5 bases). Germline CDR1 SGDLS, CDR2 YYNGEE. V was clipped by 2 bases and J by 4 bases, with 13 bases between them. The CDR3 consists of 15 residues. CDR3 in DNA: TGTGCCAGCAGCGTGCAGGGTTTATGGAATCAGCCCCAGCATTTT. This encodes CASSVQGLWNQPQHF.

The table lists this clone with a count of one. The chain combines TRBV30 with TRBJ2-7; 9 nucleotides agree with TRBD2. V shed 6 bases, J shed 2 bases, and the junction held 17 bases outside the gene matches. CDR1 and CDR2 (germline): GTSNPN, SVGIG (reference sequence). The CDR3 sequence is 17 residues long. The CDR3 region is CACVHHRGLAVTYEQYF. The CDR3 DNA follows: TGTGCCTGCGTGCATCACAGGGGACTAGCAGTAACCTACGAGCAGTACTTC.

The chain employs TRBV5-4 and TRBJ1-2; D is undetermined. Per the germline V gene, CDR1 is SGHNT and CDR2 is YYREEE (reference sequence). The CDR3 contains 13 residues. V was trimmed by 4 bases and J by 4 bases, leaving 11 bases between them. CDR3 protein: CASSQKATYGYTF. The CDR3 nucleotides are TGTGCCAGCAGCCAAAAAGCAACCTATGGCTACACCTTC.

The genes are TRBV19 and TRBJ1-1; 9 nucleotides match TRBD1. Trimming removed 5 bases from V and 7 bases from J; junction bases left unmatched: 14. The CDR3 extends over 16 amino acids. Germline CDR1 is LNHDA and CDR2 is SQIVND (reference sequence). The CDR3 sequence: CASSPVNGQGRGEAFF. CDR3 nucleotide sequence: TGTGCCAGTAGTCCCGTTAACGGACAGGGGCGGGGTGAAGCTTTCTTT.

This clone came up once. The J gene is TRBJ2-7, the V gene TRBV6-5; TRBD2 agrees at 8 bases. CDR3 length: 14 residues. Germline V gives CDR1 MNHEY, CDR2 SVGAGI. The J segment lost 2 bases and the V segment lost 3 bases, leaving 3 bases of the junction unmatched. The CDR3 nucleotides are TGTGCCAGCAGTTATGGAGCGGGGGCCTACGAGCAGTACTTC. This translates into CASSYGAGAYEQYF.